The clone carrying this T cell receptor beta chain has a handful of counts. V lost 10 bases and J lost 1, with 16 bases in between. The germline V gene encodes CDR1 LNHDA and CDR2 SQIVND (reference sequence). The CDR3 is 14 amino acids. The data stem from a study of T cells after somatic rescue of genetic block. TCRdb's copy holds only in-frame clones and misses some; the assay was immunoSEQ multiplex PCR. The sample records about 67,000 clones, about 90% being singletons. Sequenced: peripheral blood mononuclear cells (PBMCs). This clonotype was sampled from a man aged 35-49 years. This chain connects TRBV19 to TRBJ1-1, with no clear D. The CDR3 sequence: CATSDGPGNTEAFF. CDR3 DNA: TGTGCCACCTCGGACGGCCCAGGGAACACTGAAGCTTTCTTT.